Here is one TCR beta chain with its context. This specimen belongs to a study of T cells in Graves' hyperthyroidism and ophthalmopathy. RNA transcripts yielded amplified TCR beta CDR3 regions. The HTBI primer set served for first-round RT-PCR of the TCR CDR3. TCRdb called the multiplex PCR reads again in MiXCR, with one record for every CDR3 protein. This sample has hundreds of thousands of distinct CDR3 sequences, with about 45% found just once. Germline V gene data show CDR1 as SEHNR and CDR2 as FQNEAQ (reference sequence). The CDR3 runs 13 residues. The V and J ends lost 1 base and 5 bases respectively, with 9 bases between them.

The sequenced sample consisted of peripheral blood or thyroid tissue (not recorded which). V and J are TRBV7-9 and TRBJ2-7; D remains ambiguous. The source of this sequence is an adult man with Graves' disease, either hyperthyroidism or ophthalmopathy (not recorded which). CDR3 sequence reads: CASSLGTVNEQYF. The CDR3 DNA reads as TGTGCCAGCAGCTTAGGCACGGTTAACGAGCAGTACTTC.